This T cell receptor beta chain was captured in a study of regulatory T cells in long-lasting Graves disease. Relying on iRepertoire HTBI primers and Arm-PCR of CDR3 regions, the team built TCR beta libraries. MiXCR, applied by TCRdb to the multiplex PCR reads, yields one record per CDR3 protein. The sample holds approximately 310,000 distinct CDR3 sequences; over 15% are singletons and the top ten take less than 40%. Study conclusions and caveats: Thyroid tissue was not studied; only peripheral blood was. Graves' patients with persistent disease showed TCR diversity lower than patients newly diagnosed.

The sample holds a few counts of this clonotype. The antigen is undetermined. The CDR3 is made up of 11 amino acids. Germline CDR1 and CDR2: MDHEN and SYDVKM. The V and J ends lost 5 bases and 9 bases respectively, with 8 bases between them. Indicated time point: newly diagnosed GD, antithyroid drugs for less than 3 months. The authors made the TCR library using RNA they extracted from PBMCs. The sequences come from peripheral blood mononuclear cells (PBMCs), collected at new diagnosis, from a patient treated with antithyroid drugs. V is TRBV28 and J is TRBJ2-4; D remains ambiguous. This clonotype was obtained from a female donor with Graves disease. The CDR3 region has the DNA TGTGCCAGCAGTATGTCCGGCATTCAGTACTTC. It codes for CASSMSGIQYF.